Listed below are T cell receptor beta chains from one sample, sequenced in a study of cytomegalovirus exposure and HLA in healthy donors. Sequencing was performed with immunoSEQ multiplex PCR; in TCRdb, only in-frame clones are kept and a portion is missing. The sample lists 120,000 to 150,000 clones; about three quarters were seen once. Sequencing was carried out using PBMCs. The origin of the receptors is a man between 35 and 55 years old in good health and CMV-seropositive. The CDR3 runs from the conserved cysteine through the conserved F or W. D genes are given only for firm matches. For some rows the clone size is stated as once, few or many, or as a class when expanded; others skip it.

D gene	J gene	clone size	V gene	CDR3 DNA	CDR3 protein
-	TRBJ2-1	-	TRBV14	TGTGCCAGCAGCGACCTAGCTCAATTCCGCAATGAGCAGTTCTTC	CASSDLAQFRNEQFF
-	TRBJ2-7	once	TRBV5-1	TGCGCCAGCAGAGACAGCCAGGGATGGTACGAGCAGTACTTC	CASRDSQGWYEQYF
TRBD2	TRBJ2-7	-	TRBV27	TGTGCCAGCAGTTTGGGAGCGGGACCCTACGAGCAGTACTTC	CASSLGAGPYEQYF
-	TRBJ2-7	-	TRBV19	TGTGCCAGTAGTTCCAGCTGGGAGAGCGAGCAGTACTTC	CASSSSWESEQYF
-	TRBJ2-2	-	TRBV5-1	TGCGCCAGCAGCTTCAGCAGATTACCAACCACCCAGGCACCGGGGGAGCTGTTTTTT	CASSFSRLPTTQAPGELFF
-	TRBJ2-7	-	TRBV29-1	TGCAGCGTTGGGAGGCCCGGAGGGACCTACGAGCAGTACTTC	CSVGRPGGTYEQYF
-	TRBJ2-3	-	TRBV5-6	TGTGCCAGCAGCTTGGGAGTGTACACAGATACGCAGTATTTT	CASSLGVYTDTQYF
-	TRBJ1-5	-	TRBV30	TGTGCCTGGAGTACAGGACAGTTCAATCAGCCCCAGCATTTT	CAWSTGQFNQPQHF
TRBD1	TRBJ2-5	once	TRBV7-6	TGTGCCAGCAGCGAACAGGGGGAGACCCAGTACTTC	CASSEQGETQYF
TRBD2	TRBJ2-3	-	TRBV9	TGTGCCAGCAGCCGACTAGCGGGAGGATCAGGTACGCAGTATTTT	CASSRLAGGSGTQYF
-	TRBJ2-3	-	TRBV4-2	TGTGCCAGCAGCCAAGGGGACTCCACAGATACGCAGTATTTT	CASSQGDSTDTQYF
TRBD1	TRBJ2-1	-	TRBV25-1	TGTGCCAGCAGTCCCGGGACAGGGGGCGGACGTTGGTTCAATGAGCAGTTCTTC	CASSPGTGGGRWFNEQFF
-	TRBJ2-1	-	TRBV29-1	TGCAGCGTTGAAATGAGGCTAGCCTCCAATGAGCAGTTCTTC	CSVEMRLASNEQFF
-	TRBJ2-1	once	TRBV11-2	TGTGCCAGTACGGGGTTAAGCTCCTACAATGAGCAGTTCTTC	CASTGLSSYNEQFF
TRBD2	TRBJ2-3	-	TRBV5-6	TGTGCCACCGGGAGCGGGAGTCAAGATACGCAGTATTTT	CATGSGSQDTQYF
-	TRBJ1-5	once	TRBV16	TGTGCCAGCAGCCAGGACAGTTTAAATCAGCCCCAGCATTTT	CASSQDSLNQPQHF
TRBD2	TRBJ2-1	-	TRBV11-3	TGTGCCAGCAGCAAGGCGACTAGCGGGGACAATGAGCAGTTCTTC	CASSKATSGDNEQFF
-	TRBJ2-1	-	TRBV30	TGTGCCTGGAGTTTCGGGAGCGGCTACAATGAGCAGTTCTTC	CAWSFGSGYNEQFF
TRBD1	TRBJ2-5	-	TRBV6-5	TGTGCCAGCACGCAGGGGGCGAACCAAGAGACCCAGTACTTC	CASTQGANQETQYF
TRBD1	TRBJ1-1	-	TRBV27	TGTGCCAGCAGTCCCGGGACAGGTGGGAACACTGAAGCTTTCTTT	CASSPGTGGNTEAFF
TRBD2	TRBJ2-1	-	TRBV28	TGTGCCAGCAGGCCGGGACTAGCCAATGAGCAGTTCTTC	CASRPGLANEQFF
-	TRBJ1-5	-	TRBV5-6	TGTGCCAGCAGCTTGAAGGGGTACGGCAATCAGCCCCAGCATTTT	CASSLKGYGNQPQHF
-	TRBJ2-7	-	TRBV2	TGTGCCAGCAGTGCAACTTATCGACAGGCCCTCTACGAGCAGTACTTC	CASSATYRQALYEQYF
TRBD1	TRBJ2-6	-	TRBV10-1	TGCGCCAGGGGCGACGAGGGACAGGAACTCTCTGGGGCCAACGTCCTGACTTTC	CARGDEGQELSGANVLTF
TRBD1	TRBJ2-7	-	TRBV5-1	TGCGCCAGCAGCTTGGGACAGGGGTCCTACGAGCAGTACTTC	CASSLGQGSYEQYF
-	TRBJ2-1	-	TRBV11-2	TGTGCCAGCAGCTTAGACACAGACAATGAGCAGTTCTTC	CASSLDTDNEQFF
TRBD2	TRBJ2-1	-	TRBV19	TGTGCCAGTAGTGGGCTAGCGGGAGGTTTCTACAATGAGCAGTTCTTC	CASSGLAGGFYNEQFF